The TCR beta chain under discussion was sequenced for a study of T cells after yellow fever vaccination. One entry per CDR3 protein, called by TCRdb with MiXCR from the 5' RACE reads. The repertoire holds about 300,000 distinct CDR3 sequences, with approximately 10% as singletons. Germline-derived CDR1 and CDR2 are SGHTA and FQGTGA. The V end lost 4 bases, the J end lost 4 bases, and 10 bases lay between the germline ends. This CDR3 contains 13 residues. Overall study findings and caveats: At 95% to 98% for CD4 and 88% for CD8, most primary-vaccination clones showed up again after the booster.

This clonotype was detected many times. Its antigen is unknown. This TCR was sampled from a man aged 18 to 30 who received the YFV17D yellow fever vaccine. The sample in question was CD4+ T cells sorted from PBMCs, obtained 5 days after the yellow fever booster vaccination. The chain links TRBV7-3 to TRBJ2-5, with D unclear. The CDR3 DNA is TGTGCCAGCAGCTCGGTTTCGACAGAGACCCAGTACTTC. It yields the protein CASSSVSTETQYF. Full variable domain (rest looked up from reference TRBV7-3 and TRBJ2-5): GAGVSQTPSNKVTEKGKYVELRCDPISGHTALYWYRQSLGQGPEFLIYFQGTGAADDSGLPNDRFFAVRPEGSVSTLKIQRTERGDSAVYLCASSSVSTETQYFGPGTRLLVL.